A single sample is the source of the 2 T cell receptor beta chains below, sequenced in a study of T cells in Graves' hyperthyroidism and ophthalmopathy. Template material for amplifying TCR beta CDR3 regions consisted of RNA transcripts. The TCR CDR3 first-round RT-PCR relied on the HTBI primer set. TCRdb redid the calling of the multiplex PCR reads with MiXCR, one entry per CDR3 protein. In the table there are about 270,000 distinct CDR3 sequences, over 20% of which are singletons. Material: blood. The origin of the receptors is a man aged 25-45 years with Graves' ophthalmopathy.

This rearrangement joins TRBV7-8 to TRBJ2-3, with D perhaps given as TRBD1 or TRBD2 (6 bases each). The V and J ends lost 6 bases and 3 bases respectively, with 16 bases between them. CDR3 length: 15 amino acids. The V gene's germline CDR1 is SGHVS and CDR2 FQNEAQ. The CDR3 DNA follows: TGTGCCAGCAGGGGGGGCACGGCGGGAACAGATACGCAGTATTTT. Its protein is CASRGGTAGTDTQYF.

This clonotype was detected only a few times. The chain carries TRBV19 and TRBJ2-5; TRBD1 agrees at 7 bases. Per germline, CDR1 LNHDA and CDR2 SQIVND (reference sequence). There are 17 residues in the CDR3. Germline trimming cut 7 bases from V and 0 bases from J; bases unmatched to any gene: 14. The CDR3 spells CASTPRGRGRNQETQYF. CDR3 in DNA: TGTGCCAGTACTCCGAGGGGAAGGGGGCGAAACCAAGAGACCCAGTACTTC.